The next 14 T cell receptor beta chains were all read from a single sample in a study of shared clonotypes between healthy human individuals. Clones were read by immunoSEQ multiplex PCR, and TCRdb kept only the in-frame ones, dropping some. The table lists around 2.5 million clones, 90% to 95% of them singletons. The source material was naive CD4+ T cells from PBMCs. Described subset: CD45RA+ positively selected. All receptors derive from a man between 18 and 29 years old in good health. Some clones in this sample may be carry-over from other donors' samples.

The CDR3 region is CASSQAPGGIGELFF. The CDR3 region has the DNA TGCGCCAGCAGCCAAGCACCTGGGGGAATTGGGGAGCTGTTTTTT. The chain uses TRBV4-3 and TRBJ2-2; TRBD1 or TRBD2 may be the D gene (5 bases each). V was pared by 1 base and J by 8 bases, with 14 bases between. This CDR3 is built from 15 residues. Germline CDR1 LGHNA, CDR2 YSLEER.

This sequence joins TRBV7-9 and TRBJ2-1; 15 bases map to TRBD2. The CDR3 runs 18 residues. V was pared by 2 bases and J by 7 bases, with 9 bases of the junction left unmatched. Germline V gene lookup returns CDR1 SEHNR and CDR2 FQNEAQ (reference sequence). This chain's CDR3 is CASSLRTSGRAFWNEQFF. The CDR3 bases are TGTGCCAGCAGCTTAAGGACTAGCGGGAGGGCCTTTTGGAATGAGCAGTTCTTC.

This clone was observed a few times. The rearrangement uses TRBV10-3 and TRBJ1-1; 7 bases are a match to TRBD1. Trimming took 7 bases from V and 0 from J; bases not matched to a gene: 2. Looked up from germline, CDR1 is ENHRY and CDR2 is SYGVKD. This CDR3 is 13 amino acids long. This chain's CDR3 is CAITRGLNTEAFF. CDR3 DNA sequence: TGTGCCATCACCAGGGGGTTGAACACTGAAGCTTTCTTT.

This clone was seen a handful of times. This chain uses TRBV19 with TRBJ1-5; D unresolved. Trimming shortened V by 1 base and J by 5 bases, and 12 bases separated the two germline ends. The CDR3 runs to 15 residues. The germline CDR1 and CDR2 sequences are LNHDA and SQIVND (reference sequence). The CDR3 sequence is CASSIGGGRDQPQHF. The CDR3 coding sequence is TGTGCCAGTAGTATAGGTGGAGGCCGGGATCAGCCCCAGCATTTT.

The CDR3 sequence: CASSESAGMTGNTIYF. The CDR3 nucleotides read TGTGCCAGCAGTGAATCGGCGGGGATGACTGGAAACACCATATATTTT. This chain joins TRBV6-1 and TRBJ1-3; D gene ambiguous. Trimming pared 2 bases from V and 2 bases from J, leaving 13 bases between. Per the germline V gene, CDR1 is MNHNS and CDR2 is SASEGT. CDR3 size: 16 residues.

This CDR3 reads CASSLTGHSNQPQHF. The DNA of the CDR3 is TGTGCCAGCAGCTTGACGGGTCATAGCAATCAGCCCCAGCATTTT. V and J are TRBV5-8 and TRBJ1-5; D not certain. This CDR3 has 15 amino acids. Germline values: CDR1 SGHTS, CDR2 YDEGEE. Trimming removed 1 base at V and 0 bases at J, with 8 bases between.

About this clone itself: The sample contains more than one DNA sequence encoding this CDR3. This sequence joins TRBV6-6 and TRBJ1-1; D is perhaps TRBD1 (5 bases). The CDR3 runs to 12 residues. Trimming pared 6 bases from V and 5 bases from J, leaving 10 bases between. The germline gives CDR1 MNHNY, CDR2 SVGAGI (reference sequence). CDR3 region: CASSPGGTEAFF. The CDR3 DNA reads TGTGCCAGCAGCCCCGGGGGGACTGAAGCTTTCTTT.

This chain uses TRBV14 with TRBJ2-7; no clear D. The CDR3 has 16 residues. Trimming took off 4 bases at V and 8 bases at J, with 24 bases between the two ends. Germline loops: CDR1 SGHDN, CDR2 FVKESK. Written as DNA, the CDR3 is TGTGCCAGCAGCCGAGCCCATTCAACTATACCTTTCCAGCAGTACTTC. It encodes CASSRAHSTIPFQQYF.

Here the CDR3 DNA reads TGCGCCAGCAGCAAGCGGGCGGGCGAGCAGTACTTC. It specifies CASSKRAGEQYF. The rearrangement uses TRBV10-1 and TRBJ2-7, with a possible D match to TRBD2 (6 bases). Germline-derived CDR1 and CDR2 are WNHNN and SYGVQD (reference sequence). V was shortened by 6 bases and J by 6 bases, with 12 bases between the two germline ends. The CDR3 totals 12 residues.

This clone appeared a few times. In the same sample, other DNA sequences code for this CDR3. V and J are TRBV5-1 and TRBJ1-4; D not certain. Germline values: CDR1 SGHRS, CDR2 YFSETQ. V lost 2 bases and J lost 3, with 5 bases in between. The CDR3 sequence is 13 residues long. The CDR3 loop is CASSFSPNEKLFF. In DNA, the CDR3 is TGCGCCAGCAGCTTTTCGCCTAATGAAAAACTGTTTTTT.

This rearrangement joins TRBV14 to TRBJ1-2; 7 positions agree with TRBD1. V shed 3 bases, J shed 4 bases, and the junction held 5 bases outside the gene matches. The germline CDR1 and CDR2 sequences are SGHDN and FVKESK. The CDR3 consists of 14 residues. CDR3 coding DNA: TGTGCCAGCAGCCACCAAGGGGGCTTCTATGGCTACACCTTC. It yields the protein CASSHQGGFYGYTF. Using reference TRBV14 and TRBJ1-2 for the parts outside the CDR3, the full variable domain is EAGVTQFPSHSVIEKGQTVTLRCDPISGHDNLYWYRRVMGKEIKFLLHFVKESKQDESGMPNNRFLAERTGGTYSTLKVQPAELEDSGVYFCASSHQGGFYGYTFGSGTRLTVV.

Notes on this clone: The same CDR3 is also encoded by other DNA sequences in this sample. The chain joins TRBV6-6 to TRBJ1-2, with 10 bases lining up with TRBD1. V gave up 6 bases and J gave up 2 bases; unmatched junction bases: 3. Germline loops: CDR1 MNHNY, CDR2 SVGAGI (reference sequence). The CDR3 has 14 amino acids. CDR3 sequence reads: CASSRDRGNYGYTF. In DNA form, the CDR3 reads TGTGCCAGCAGCCGGGACAGGGGAAACTATGGCTACACCTTC.

The sample holds one count of this clone. The chain links TRBV18 to TRBJ1-3, with 7 bases fitting TRBD1. The CDR3 runs to 17 residues. Germline V gene lookup returns CDR1 KGHSH and CDR2 LQKENI. V dropped 3 bases and J dropped 5; count of bases not matched to a gene: 13. This CDR3 reads CASSPEAQGGLRNTIYF. Written as DNA, the CDR3 is TGTGCCAGCTCACCGGAAGCTCAGGGGGGTCTGAGAAACACCATATATTTT.

V is TRBV28 and J is TRBJ1-2; 7 bases are a match to TRBD1. Germline trimming cut 2 bases from V and 5 bases from J; bases unmatched to any gene: 8. The CDR3 contains 15 residues. CDR1 and CDR2 (germline): MDHEN, SYDVKM. The CDR3 region is CASSLRGPRGYGYTF. Written as DNA, the CDR3 is TGTGCCAGCAGTTTAAGGGGGCCTCGGGGGTATGGCTACACCTTC.